The 19 T cell receptor beta chains in this list originate from one sample, sequenced in a study of T cell repertoires in cytomegalovirus infection. TCRdb analysed the reads with MiXCR anew, one entry per CDR3 protein. The sample shows a few hundred thousand distinct CDR3 sequences, around a quarter of them seen only once. Their antigens remain unidentified. The material sequenced was cultured PBMCs, taken from culture after CMV antigen stimulation. The receptors derive from a human donor in good health (CMV status not recorded). Some clones in this sample may be carry-over from other donors' samples.

V is TRBV28 and J is TRBJ2-4, with D perhaps matching TRBD2 (5 bases). Germline V gives CDR1 MDHEN, CDR2 SYDVKM. This CDR3 contains 14 residues. Trimming took 1 base from V and 8 from J, leaving 12 bases between them. CDR3 nucleotide sequence: TGTGCCAGCAGTTTATCCCGGACTGGAGACATTCAGTACTTC. It encodes CASSLSRTGDIQYF.

The rearrangement joins TRBV6-2 or TRBV6-3 to TRBJ2-5; the match to TRBD1 covers 9 bases. V was pared by 4 bases and J by 4 bases, with 7 bases of the junction left unmatched. Germline values: CDR1 MNHEY, CDR2 SVGEGT. CDR3 length equals 15 residues. The CDR3 DNA follows: TGTGCCAGCAGTTGGTTCATGACAGGGGGAGAGACCCAGTACTTC. This gives the protein CASSWFMTGGETQYF.

The rearrangement joins TRBV7-7 to TRBJ2-2; tentative D call: TRBD1 (6 bases). The CDR3 is 14 residues long. V dropped 11 bases and J dropped 2 bases, with 15 bases sitting between them. Germline V gene sequence: CDR1 SSHAT, CDR2 FNYEAQ (reference sequence). The CDR3 nucleotides are TGTGCCGTCAAGGGACACCCAAACACCGGGGAGCTGTTTTTT. Translating gives CAVKGHPNTGELFF.

CDR3 nucleotide sequence: TGTGCCAGCAGCTCGACCGGGGGGCCATACAATGAGCAGTTCTTC. As protein: CASSSTGGPYNEQFF. This chain links TRBV5-6 with TRBJ2-1, with a possible D match to TRBD2 (7 bases). The CDR3 is 15 amino acids. V gave up 3 bases and J gave up 4 bases, with 14 bases separating them. Germline assignment: CDR1 SGHDT and CDR2 YYEEEE.

This clonotype was found many times. The chain joins TRBV7-2 to TRBJ2-2; no clear D gene. Trimming pared 4 bases from V and 6 bases from J, leaving 9 bases between. The length of the CDR3 is 13 residues. Germline V CDR1 and CDR2: SGHTA, FQGNSA. CDR3: CASSWVAPGELFF. Written as DNA, the CDR3 is TGTGCCAGCAGCTGGGTGGCCCCCGGGGAGCTGTTTTTT.

The genes are TRBV11-3 and TRBJ2-3; D ambiguous. This CDR3 contains 15 residues. Between the trimmed V and J ends, which lost 0 bases and 3 bases, there was a span of 10 bases. Germline V lookup: CDR1 SGHNT, CDR2 YENEEA. Here the CDR3 reads CASSLDIAITDTQYF. The CDR3 bases are TGTGCCAGCAGCTTAGATATCGCCATTACAGATACGCAGTATTTT.

V is TRBV7-4 and J is TRBJ1-1; maybe TRBD1 (6 bases). CDR3 size: 15 residues. CDR1 SGHVT and CDR2 SQSDAQ come from the germline V gene. The ends were cut back, 6 bases at V and 1 base at J, with 15 bases in the middle. In DNA, the CDR3 is TGTGCCAGCAGAGGGGGGGGAGGGGGGAACACTGAAGCTTTCTTT. This codes for CASRGGGGGNTEAFF.

This chain uses TRBV30 with TRBJ1-3, with D possibly matching TRBD1 (5 bases). V lost 2 bases, J lost 0 bases, and 14 bases lay in between. The CDR3 consists of 16 residues. Germline CDR1 GTSNPN, CDR2 SVGIG (reference sequence). The CDR3 protein is CAWSLGQWGSGNTIYF. The CDR3 DNA reads as TGTGCCTGGAGTCTCGGACAATGGGGCTCTGGAAACACCATATATTTT. Based on the CDR3 plus reference TRBV30 and TRBJ1-3, the full variable domain is SQTIHQWPATLVQPVGSPLSLECTVEGTSNPNLYWYRQAAGRGLQLLFYSVGIGQISSEVPQNLSASRPQDRQFILSSKKLLLSDSGFYLCAWSLGQWGSGNTIYFGEGSWLTVV.

This clonotype was detected once. V and J are TRBV19 and TRBJ1-5; D unclear. The CDR3 covers 13 residues. With 5 bases removed from V and 7 bases from J, the gap between germline ends came to 12 bases. From germline, CDR1 is LNHDA and CDR2 SQIVND (reference sequence). The CDR3 DNA follows: TGTGCCAGTAGTGGGCAGGTTCGACAGCCCCAGCATTTT. It specifies CASSGQVRQPQHF.

This clonotype was detected once. The chain joins TRBV18 to TRBJ1-5; 11 bases fit TRBD1. V trimming: 5 bases; J trimming: 5 bases; junction bases outside the gene matches: 5. Germline CDR1 is KGHSH and CDR2 is LQKENI. The CDR3 length is 15 residues. The CDR3 DNA is TGTGCCAGCTCAGCCCGGGACAGGGGGTATCAGCCCCAGCATTTT. It is translated as CASSARDRGYQPQHF.

This clonotype was observed many times. The chain has TRBV18 and TRBJ2-7, with a possible D match to TRBD2 (5 bases). This CDR3 has 16 amino acids. Trimming stripped 3 bases from V and 1 base from J, with 16 bases between. CDR1 is KGHSH and CDR2 is LQKENI in the germline V gene. CDR3 loop: CASSPISGRASYEQYF. The CDR3 DNA reads TGTGCCAGCTCACCGATAAGCGGTAGAGCGTCCTACGAGCAGTACTTC.

The rearrangement joins TRBV11-3 to TRBJ2-4; 8 bases are shared with TRBD2. With 8 bases clipped from V and 1 base from J, the junction kept 7 bases outside the gene matches. Germline V lookup: CDR1 SGHNT, CDR2 YENEEA. The CDR3 sequence is 15 residues long. The CDR3 sequence: CASGTGGRAKNIQYF. The CDR3 DNA reads TGTGCCAGCGGCACGGGGGGGAGGGCCAAAAACATTCAGTACTTC.

This clonotype appeared many times. The J gene is TRBJ2-3, the V gene TRBV6-2 or TRBV6-3; D is perhaps TRBD2 (5 bases). V lost 6 bases, J lost 8 bases, and 12 bases lay in between. The germline V gene encodes CDR1 MNHEY and CDR2 SVGEGT. The CDR3 sequence is 12 residues long. The CDR3 region is CASSRRTGTQYF. The CDR3 DNA reads as TGTGCCAGCAGCCGCCGGACTGGTACGCAGTATTTT.

The chain links TRBV7-2 to TRBJ1-1, with D hard to call. This CDR3 is built from 11 residues. Trimming took 8 bases from V and 1 from J, leaving 5 bases between them. In germline, CDR1 is SGHTA, CDR2 FQGNSA. The CDR3 sequence: CASVKNTEAFF. In DNA, the CDR3 is TGTGCCAGCGTAAAGAACACTGAAGCTTTCTTT.

A few counts support this clonotype. This chain joins TRBV12-3 or TRBV12-4 and TRBJ2-3, with 7 bases fitting TRBD2. The CDR3 has 13 amino acids. J lost 4 bases, V lost 4 bases, and 2 bases had no gene match. CDR3 in DNA: TGTGCCAGCAGTTCGGGGGGACCAGATACGCAGTATTTT. This codes for CASSSGGPDTQYF.

The chain uses TRBV2 and TRBJ2-1, with D possibly being TRBD2 (5 bases). V was clipped by 4 bases and J by 0 bases, with 10 bases between them. This CDR3 comprises 15 residues. Germline lookup yields CDR1 SNHLY and CDR2 FYNNEI. The CDR3 nucleotides are TGTGCCAGCAGTGGTGTGGGGAGCTCCTACAATGAGCAGTTCTTC. Translated, it gives CASSGVGSSYNEQFF.

The chain combines TRBV29-1 with TRBJ1-1; 9 nucleotides line up with TRBD1. Germline V gene sequence: CDR1 SQVTM, CDR2 ANQGSEA. This CDR3 spans 15 amino acids. V shed 0 bases, J shed 3 bases, and the junction held 5 bases outside the gene matches. The CDR3 DNA reads TGCAGCGTTGAAGATCCTAGGACAGGGGACACTGAAGCTTTCTTT. It encodes CSVEDPRTGDTEAFF.

The chain is built from TRBV4-3 and TRBJ2-2; 10 bases align to TRBD2. Germline CDR1 LGHNA, CDR2 YSLEER. Trimming took 4 bases from V and 4 from J; bases not matched to a gene: 6. This CDR3 has 16 residues. CDR3 region: CASSRLAGDPTGELFF. The DNA of the CDR3 is TGCGCCAGCAGCCGGCTAGCGGGAGACCCCACCGGGGAGCTGTTTTTT.

This clonotype was seen a handful of times. This chain links TRBV7-9 with TRBJ2-3; 7 bases line up with TRBD2. CDR1 and CDR2 (germline): SEHNR, FQNEAQ (reference sequence). The CDR3 has 14 residues. Germline trimming cut 5 bases from V and 4 bases from J; bases unmatched to any gene: 6. Here the CDR3 reads CASSPTSWADTQYF. The CDR3 nucleotides read TGTGCCAGCAGCCCGACTAGCTGGGCAGATACGCAGTATTTT. Using reference TRBV7-9 and TRBJ2-3 for the parts outside the CDR3, the full variable domain is DTGVSQNPRHKITKRGQNVTFRCDPISEHNRLYWYRQTLGQGPEFLTYFQNEAQLEKSRLLSDRFSAERPKGSFSTLEIQRTEQGDSAMYLCASSPTSWADTQYFGPGTRLTVL.